The 9 T cell receptor beta chains presented below share a single source sample, sequenced in a study of shared clonotypes between healthy human individuals. The repertoire was sequenced with immunoSEQ multiplex PCR; TCRdb's copy has only in-frame clones and lacks some. Among about 2.5 million clones listed, about nine tenths were seen once. The sequencing sample was made of naive CD4+ T cells from PBMCs. This sample's subset: CD45RA+ positively selected. These receptors were collected from a man aged 18-30 years in good health. Some clones in this sample may be carry-over from other donors' samples.

The chain uses TRBV28 and TRBJ1-5; unclear D gene. The CDR3 has 12 residues. Trimming left V 2 bases short and J 9 bases short, with 8 bases between. In germline, CDR1 is MDHEN, CDR2 SYDVKM. This CDR3 is CASSLTRRPQHF. In DNA form, the CDR3 reads TGTGCCAGCAGTTTAACCCGTCGGCCCCAGCATTTT. The entire variable domain, with the rest obtained from reference TRBV28 and TRBJ1-5, is as follows: DVKVTQSSRYLVKRTGEKVFLECVQDMDHENMFWYRQDPGLGLRLIYFSYDVKMKEKGDIPEGYSVSREKKERFSLILESASTNQTSMYLCASSLTRRPQHFGDGTRLSIL.

V and J are TRBV7-7 and TRBJ2-1; a weak D match, TRBD2 (7 bases). The CDR3 length is 16 residues. V dropped 5 bases and J dropped 4 bases, with 18 bases sitting between them. In germline, CDR1 is SSHAT, CDR2 FNYEAQ (reference sequence). CDR3 protein: CASSPGGAGAYNEQFF. As DNA, the CDR3 is TGTGCCAGCAGCCCTGGGGGGGCGGGAGCGTACAATGAGCAGTTCTTC.

This chain links TRBV5-1 with TRBJ1-1; 12 bases match TRBD1. The CDR3 runs to 19 residues. CDR1 and CDR2 from the germline V gene are SGHRS and YFSETQ. V was pared by 5 bases and J by 5 bases, with 19 bases of the junction left unmatched. The CDR3 DNA reads as TGCGCCAGCAGACGAACCGGGACAGGGGGCGGCTCGATGGCGACTGAAGCTTTCTTT. Protein: CASRRTGTGGGSMATEAFF.

The chain couples TRBV2 to TRBJ1-6, with D uncertain. The CDR3 length is 14 residues. Between the trimmed V and J ends, which lost 3 bases and 8 bases, there was a span of 11 bases. In germline, CDR1 is SNHLY, CDR2 FYNNEI. The DNA of the CDR3 is TGTGCCAGCAGTGATATTTTGAGAGATTCACCCCTCCACTTT. Its translation is CASSDILRDSPLHF.

The J gene is TRBJ2-3, the V gene TRBV27; 10 bases align to TRBD2. Germline-derived CDR1 and CDR2 are MNHEY and SMNVEV (reference sequence). V dropped 2 bases and J dropped 0; count of bases not matched to a gene: 11. The CDR3 is made up of 19 amino acids. The CDR3 loop reads CASSLRASGSISSTDTQYF. CDR3 sequence (DNA): TGTGCCAGCAGTTTAAGGGCTAGCGGGAGTATCTCTAGCACAGATACGCAGTATTTT.

The chain links TRBV7-9 to TRBJ1-4, with TRBD1 as a possible D gene (5 bases). This CDR3 contains 18 residues. Germline V gene data show CDR1 as SEHNR and CDR2 as FQNEAQ (reference sequence). V shed 5 bases and J shed 3 bases, with 22 bases lying between them. Here the CDR3 DNA reads TGTGCCAGCAGCCCAATTGGTAGGGGCGCGGGCCCTAATGAAAAACTGTTTTTT. Protein sequence: CASSPIGRGAGPNEKLFF.

The gene calls are TRBV7-9 and TRBJ2-4, with 7 bases lining up with TRBD1. CDR1 is SEHNR and CDR2 is FQNEAQ in the germline V gene (reference sequence). The CDR3 has 16 amino acids. The trim removed 1 base at V and 2 bases at J, leaving 5 bases unmatched. CDR3 in DNA: TGTGCCAGCAGCTTAGGGGCAGGGGGATCCAAAAACATTCAGTACTTC. Amino acid sequence: CASSLGAGGSKNIQYF.

This chain connects TRBV9 to TRBJ2-7; 10 bases are shared with TRBD2. Trimming cost V 0 bases and J 3 bases; bases outside gene matches: 6. Germline-derived CDR1 and CDR2 are SGDLS and YYNGEE. The CDR3 is 16 residues long. This CDR3 is CASSVDSGRSIYEQYF. Written as DNA, the CDR3 is TGTGCCAGCAGCGTAGATAGCGGGAGGTCGATCTACGAGCAGTACTTC.

This clone showed up just once. The genes are TRBV5-1 and TRBJ2-4, with 7 bases identical to TRBD2. The CDR3 loop spans 15 amino acids. CDR1 and CDR2 from the germline V gene are SGHRS and YFSETQ. V dropped 4 bases and J dropped 3; count of bases not matched to a gene: 7. The CDR3, as DNA: TGCGCCAGCAGCCCGGCGGGGGTACTCAAAAACATTCAGTACTTC. It is translated as CASSPAGVLKNIQYF.